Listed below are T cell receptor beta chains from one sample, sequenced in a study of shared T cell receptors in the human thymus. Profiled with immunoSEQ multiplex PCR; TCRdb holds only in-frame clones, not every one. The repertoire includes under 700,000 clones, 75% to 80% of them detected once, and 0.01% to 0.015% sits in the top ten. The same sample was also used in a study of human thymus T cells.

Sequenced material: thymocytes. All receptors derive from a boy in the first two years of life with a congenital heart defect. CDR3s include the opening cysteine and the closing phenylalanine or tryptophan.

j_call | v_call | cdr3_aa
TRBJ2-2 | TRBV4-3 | CASSQDPDRGLNTGELFF
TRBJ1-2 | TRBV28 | CASSSPGGHGGYTF
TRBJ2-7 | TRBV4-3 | CASSQEPGQGNNGQYF
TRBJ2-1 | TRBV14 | CASSQDGRGRTHEQFF
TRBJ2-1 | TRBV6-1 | CASSATSVRSYNEQFF
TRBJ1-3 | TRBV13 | CASSSTSEGGPYTIYF
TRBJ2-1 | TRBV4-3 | CASSQEQGLHNEQFF
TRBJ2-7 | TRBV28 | CASSFGSRGTPSSSYEQYF
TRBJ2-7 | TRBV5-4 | CASSPEILAETNTYEQYF
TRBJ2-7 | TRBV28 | CASSLPSREGEQYF
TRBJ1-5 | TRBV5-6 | CASSLGGRGVGNQPQHF
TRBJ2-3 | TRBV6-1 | CASSDWREGSQSTDTQYF
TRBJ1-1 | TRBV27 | CASSFTDSLNTEAFF
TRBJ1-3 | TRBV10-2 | CASSGPGTGGVRTGNTIYF
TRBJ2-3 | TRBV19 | CASSRRTGNTDTQYF
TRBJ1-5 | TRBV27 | CASSTYLGQGGNQPQHF
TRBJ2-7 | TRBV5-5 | CASSLAGDGTSGRAGDEQYF
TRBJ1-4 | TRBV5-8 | CASSLLNEKLFF
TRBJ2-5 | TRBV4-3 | CASSQDLGALETQYF
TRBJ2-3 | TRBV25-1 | CASSETAGVLDTQYF
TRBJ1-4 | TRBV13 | CASSSNRGANEKLFF
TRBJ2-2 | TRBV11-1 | CASSLRLAGVTDTGELFF
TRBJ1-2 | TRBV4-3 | CASSQEFQGPCLNYGYTF
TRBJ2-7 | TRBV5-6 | CASGPRGSYEQYF
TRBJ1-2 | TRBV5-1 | CASSTRFGGRGYGYTF
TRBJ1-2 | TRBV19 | CASSISTPDPNYGYTF
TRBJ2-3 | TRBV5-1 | CASSLARGESTSTDTQYF
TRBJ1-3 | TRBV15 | CATSSAGGPSGNTIYF
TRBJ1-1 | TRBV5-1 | CASGLNEGLNTEAFF
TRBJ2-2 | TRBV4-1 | CASSQNGYTGELFF
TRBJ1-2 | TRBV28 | CASSLRDGSLSYTF
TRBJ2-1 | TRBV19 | CAKREREGPLEYNEQFF
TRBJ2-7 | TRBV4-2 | CASSDRLAGPAYEQYF
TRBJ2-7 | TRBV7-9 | CASSSYFPGQGAYEQYF
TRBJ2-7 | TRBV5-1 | CASSFSLGHEQYF
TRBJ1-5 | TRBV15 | CATSRGTGFYSNQPQHF
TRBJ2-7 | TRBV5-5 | CASSLARGDSYEQYF